This record looks at one TCR beta chain sequence and its context. Its antigen is not known. These data originate in a study of T cells after yellow fever vaccination. Across the whole study: In the case of low-cell-number fractions, SMART-Seq v4 Ultra Low Input was used for preparation.

5'RACE template switching produced TCR cDNA carrying a universal primer site and UMIs. TCRdb recomputed calls from the 5' RACE reads with MiXCR, one row per CDR3 protein. This table has 95,000 to 150,000 distinct CDR3 sequences, about 15% appearing once. Whole-study findings and limits: The study re-detected most primary-vaccination clones after the booster (roughly 96% CD4, around 90% CD8). Abundant clonotypes (contaminants from the bulk population) could be present in FACS-sorted repertoires.

The V and J ends lost 4 bases and 5 bases respectively, with 15 bases between them. There are 14 residues in the CDR3. CDR1 is LGHNA, CDR2 YNFKEQ, per germline. The V call is TRBV4-2, the J call TRBJ2-7; possible D gene TRBD2, 5 bases. This sample comprised CD8+ T cells sorted from PBMCs, obtained 5 days after the yellow fever booster vaccination. The sequence was obtained from a man between 18 and 29 years old who received the YFV17D yellow fever vaccine. DNA for the CDR3: TGTGCCAGCAGCCGACTCGAGGGTTCTCACGAGCAGTACTTC. Protein sequence: CASSRLEGSHEQYF.